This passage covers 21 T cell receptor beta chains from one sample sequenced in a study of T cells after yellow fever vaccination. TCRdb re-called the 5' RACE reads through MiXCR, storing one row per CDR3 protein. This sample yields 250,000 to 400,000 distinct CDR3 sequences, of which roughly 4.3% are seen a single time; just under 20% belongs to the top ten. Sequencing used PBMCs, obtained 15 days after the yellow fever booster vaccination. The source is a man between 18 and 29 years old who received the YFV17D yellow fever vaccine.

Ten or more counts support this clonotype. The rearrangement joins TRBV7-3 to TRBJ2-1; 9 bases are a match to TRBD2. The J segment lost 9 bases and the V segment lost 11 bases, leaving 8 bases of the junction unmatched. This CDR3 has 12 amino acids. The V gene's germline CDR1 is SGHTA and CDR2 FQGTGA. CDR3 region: CASGTSRFEQFF. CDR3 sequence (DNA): TGTGCCTCGGGGACTAGCCGTTTTGAGCAGTTCTTC.

The CDR3 coding sequence is TGCGCCAGCAGCTTCCGGGTCGGAGCGGCCGGGGAGCTGTTTTTT. Translating it yields CASSFRVGAAGELFF. The V gene is TRBV5-1, the J gene TRBJ2-2; maybe TRBD2 (5 bases). Germline CDR1 reads SGHRS; CDR2 reads YFSETQ. V lost 2 bases to trimming and J lost 6 bases, with 14 bases between them. This CDR3 has 15 amino acids.

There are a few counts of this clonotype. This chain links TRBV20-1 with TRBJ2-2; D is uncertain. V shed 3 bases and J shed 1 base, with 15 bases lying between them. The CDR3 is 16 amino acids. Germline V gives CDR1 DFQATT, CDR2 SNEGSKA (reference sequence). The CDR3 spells CSARFGPFLNTGELFF. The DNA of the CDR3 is TGCAGTGCTAGGTTCGGCCCCTTCCTGAACACCGGGGAGCTGTTTTTT.

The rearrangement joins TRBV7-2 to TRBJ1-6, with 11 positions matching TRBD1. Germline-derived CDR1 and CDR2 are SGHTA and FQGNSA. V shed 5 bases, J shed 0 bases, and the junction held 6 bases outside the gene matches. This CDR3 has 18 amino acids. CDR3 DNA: TGTGCCAGCAGCACCCGGGACAGGGGGTACTCCTATAATTCACCCCTCCACTTT. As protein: CASSTRDRGYSYNSPLHF.

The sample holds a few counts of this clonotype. The CDR3 region has the DNA TGTGCCAGCAGCCCGGGACAGGGGAAGCAGCAGTTCTTC. The encoded protein is CASSPGQGKQQFF. V is TRBV5-6 and J is TRBJ2-1; 10 nucleotides align to TRBD1. Unmatched junction bases numbered 6, after V lost 4 bases and J lost 11 bases. CDR1 is SGHDT, CDR2 YYEEEE, per germline. This CDR3 is built from 13 residues. The full variable domain, its missing parts supplied by reference TRBV5-6 and TRBJ2-1, is DAGVTQSPTHLIKTRGQQVTLRCSPKSGHDTVSWYQQALGQGPQFIFQYYEEEERQRGNFPDRFSGHQFPNYSSELNVNALLLGDSALYLCASSPGQGKQQFFGPGTRLTVL.

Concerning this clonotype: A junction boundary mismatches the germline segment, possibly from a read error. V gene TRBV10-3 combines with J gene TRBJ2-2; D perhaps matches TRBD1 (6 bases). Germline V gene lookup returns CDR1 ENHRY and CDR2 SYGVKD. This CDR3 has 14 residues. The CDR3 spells CANSRTVKDGELFF. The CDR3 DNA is TGTGCCAACAGTCGGACAGTTAAAGACGGGGAGCTGTTTTTT.

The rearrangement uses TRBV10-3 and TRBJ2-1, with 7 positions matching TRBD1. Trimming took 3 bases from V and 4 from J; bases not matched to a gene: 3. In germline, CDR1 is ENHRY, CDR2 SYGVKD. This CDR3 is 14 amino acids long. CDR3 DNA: TGTGCCATCAGTGACGTACAGGGGTACAATGAGCAGTTCTTC. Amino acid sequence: CAISDVQGYNEQFF.

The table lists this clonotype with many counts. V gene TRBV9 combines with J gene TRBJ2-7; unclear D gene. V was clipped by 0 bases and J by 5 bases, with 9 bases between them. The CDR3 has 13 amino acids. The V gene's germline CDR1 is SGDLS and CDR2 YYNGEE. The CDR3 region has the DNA TGTGCCAGCAGCGTAGTCTCGGGCGACGAGCAGTACTTC. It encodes CASSVVSGDEQYF.

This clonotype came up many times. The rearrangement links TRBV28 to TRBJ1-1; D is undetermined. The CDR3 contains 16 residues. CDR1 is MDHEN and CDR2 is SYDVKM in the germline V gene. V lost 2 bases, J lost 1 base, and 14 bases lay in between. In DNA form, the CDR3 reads TGTGCCAGCAGTTTACCGGCAGGATTGGGGAACACTGAAGCTTTCTTT. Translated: CASSLPAGLGNTEAFF. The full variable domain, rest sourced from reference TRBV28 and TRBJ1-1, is DVKVTQSSRYLVKRTGEKVFLECVQDMDHENMFWYRQDPGLGLRLIYFSYDVKMKEKGDIPEGYSVSREKKERFSLILESASTNQTSMYLCASSLPAGLGNTEAFFGQGTRLTVV.

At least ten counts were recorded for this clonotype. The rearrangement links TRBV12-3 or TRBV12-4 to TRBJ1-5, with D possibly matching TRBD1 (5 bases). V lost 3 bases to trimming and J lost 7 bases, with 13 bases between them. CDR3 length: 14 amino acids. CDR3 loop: CASSFFLRDQPQHF. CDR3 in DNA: TGTGCCAGCAGTTTTTTTCTGAGGGACCAGCCCCAGCATTTT.

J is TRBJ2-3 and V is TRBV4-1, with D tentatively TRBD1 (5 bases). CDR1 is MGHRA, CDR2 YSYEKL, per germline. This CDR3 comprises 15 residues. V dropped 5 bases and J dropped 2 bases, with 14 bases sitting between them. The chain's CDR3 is CASSLTGLDTDTQYF. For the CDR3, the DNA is TGCGCCAGCAGCTTAACAGGATTAGACACAGATACGCAGTATTTT.

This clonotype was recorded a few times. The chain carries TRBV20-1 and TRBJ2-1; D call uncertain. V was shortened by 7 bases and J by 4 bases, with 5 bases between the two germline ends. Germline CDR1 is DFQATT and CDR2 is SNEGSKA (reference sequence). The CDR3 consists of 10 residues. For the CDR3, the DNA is TGCAGTGGATCGTACAATGAGCAGTTCTTC. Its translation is CSGSYNEQFF.

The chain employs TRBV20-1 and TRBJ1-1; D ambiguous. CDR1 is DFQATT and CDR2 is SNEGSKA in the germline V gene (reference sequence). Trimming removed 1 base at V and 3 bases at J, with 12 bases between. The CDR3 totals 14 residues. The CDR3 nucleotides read TGCAGTGCTAGAGTAGGGCTCTGGGACACTGAAGCTTTCTTT. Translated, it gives CSARVGLWDTEAFF.

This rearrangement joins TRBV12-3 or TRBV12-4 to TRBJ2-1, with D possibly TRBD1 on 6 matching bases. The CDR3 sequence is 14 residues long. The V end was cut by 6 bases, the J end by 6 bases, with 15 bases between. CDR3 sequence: CASRPSAQGNEQFF. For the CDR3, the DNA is TGTGCCAGCAGACCGTCCGCACAGGGCAATGAGCAGTTCTTC.

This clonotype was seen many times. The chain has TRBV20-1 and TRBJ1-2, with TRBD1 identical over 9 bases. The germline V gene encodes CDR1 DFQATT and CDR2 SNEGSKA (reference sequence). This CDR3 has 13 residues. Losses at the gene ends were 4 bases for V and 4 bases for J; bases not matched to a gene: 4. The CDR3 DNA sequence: TGCAGTGCTAAATCGGGACAGGGCTATGGCTACACCTTC. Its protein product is CSAKSGQGYGYTF.

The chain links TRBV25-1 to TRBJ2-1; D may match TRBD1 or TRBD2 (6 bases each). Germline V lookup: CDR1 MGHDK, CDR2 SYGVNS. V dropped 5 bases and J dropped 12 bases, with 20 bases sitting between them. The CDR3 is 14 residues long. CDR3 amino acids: CASSPPGAAQRQFF. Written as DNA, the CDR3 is TGTGCCAGCAGTCCTCCGGGGGCGGCACAAAGGCAGTTCTTC.

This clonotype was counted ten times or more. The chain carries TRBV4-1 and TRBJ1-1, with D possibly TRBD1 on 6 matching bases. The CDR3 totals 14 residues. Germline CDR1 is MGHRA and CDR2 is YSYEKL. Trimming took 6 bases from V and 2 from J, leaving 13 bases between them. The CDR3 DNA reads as TGCGCCAGCAGGGGGGCGTTGAGAAACACTGAAGCTTTCTTT. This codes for CASRGALRNTEAFF.

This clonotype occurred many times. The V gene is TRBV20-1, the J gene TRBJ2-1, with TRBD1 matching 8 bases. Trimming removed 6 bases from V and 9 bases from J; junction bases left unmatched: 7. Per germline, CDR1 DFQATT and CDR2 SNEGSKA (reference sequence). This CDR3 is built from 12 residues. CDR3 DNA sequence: TGCAGTGCCACCCGGACAGGGTTTGAGCAGTTCTTC. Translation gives CSATRTGFEQFF.

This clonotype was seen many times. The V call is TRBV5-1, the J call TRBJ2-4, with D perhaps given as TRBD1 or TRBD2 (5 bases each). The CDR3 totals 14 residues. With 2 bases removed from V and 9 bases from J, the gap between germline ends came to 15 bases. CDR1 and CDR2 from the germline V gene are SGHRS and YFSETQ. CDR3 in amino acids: CASSLGDRRGIQYF. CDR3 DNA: TGCGCCAGCAGCTTAGGGGACCGCCGTGGCATTCAGTACTTC.

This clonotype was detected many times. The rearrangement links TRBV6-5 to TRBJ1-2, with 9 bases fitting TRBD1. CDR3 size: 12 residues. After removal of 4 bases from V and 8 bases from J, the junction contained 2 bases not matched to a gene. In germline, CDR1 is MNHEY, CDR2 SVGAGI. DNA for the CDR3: TGTGCCAGCAGTTCTACAGGGGGCGGCTACACCTTC. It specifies CASSSTGGGYTF.

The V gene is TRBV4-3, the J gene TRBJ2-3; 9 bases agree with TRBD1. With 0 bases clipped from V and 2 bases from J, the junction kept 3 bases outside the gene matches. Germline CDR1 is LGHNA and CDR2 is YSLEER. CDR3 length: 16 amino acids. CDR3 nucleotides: TGCGCCAGCAGCCAAGAAGGGACAGGGATCACAGATACGCAGTATTTT. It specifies CASSQEGTGITDTQYF.